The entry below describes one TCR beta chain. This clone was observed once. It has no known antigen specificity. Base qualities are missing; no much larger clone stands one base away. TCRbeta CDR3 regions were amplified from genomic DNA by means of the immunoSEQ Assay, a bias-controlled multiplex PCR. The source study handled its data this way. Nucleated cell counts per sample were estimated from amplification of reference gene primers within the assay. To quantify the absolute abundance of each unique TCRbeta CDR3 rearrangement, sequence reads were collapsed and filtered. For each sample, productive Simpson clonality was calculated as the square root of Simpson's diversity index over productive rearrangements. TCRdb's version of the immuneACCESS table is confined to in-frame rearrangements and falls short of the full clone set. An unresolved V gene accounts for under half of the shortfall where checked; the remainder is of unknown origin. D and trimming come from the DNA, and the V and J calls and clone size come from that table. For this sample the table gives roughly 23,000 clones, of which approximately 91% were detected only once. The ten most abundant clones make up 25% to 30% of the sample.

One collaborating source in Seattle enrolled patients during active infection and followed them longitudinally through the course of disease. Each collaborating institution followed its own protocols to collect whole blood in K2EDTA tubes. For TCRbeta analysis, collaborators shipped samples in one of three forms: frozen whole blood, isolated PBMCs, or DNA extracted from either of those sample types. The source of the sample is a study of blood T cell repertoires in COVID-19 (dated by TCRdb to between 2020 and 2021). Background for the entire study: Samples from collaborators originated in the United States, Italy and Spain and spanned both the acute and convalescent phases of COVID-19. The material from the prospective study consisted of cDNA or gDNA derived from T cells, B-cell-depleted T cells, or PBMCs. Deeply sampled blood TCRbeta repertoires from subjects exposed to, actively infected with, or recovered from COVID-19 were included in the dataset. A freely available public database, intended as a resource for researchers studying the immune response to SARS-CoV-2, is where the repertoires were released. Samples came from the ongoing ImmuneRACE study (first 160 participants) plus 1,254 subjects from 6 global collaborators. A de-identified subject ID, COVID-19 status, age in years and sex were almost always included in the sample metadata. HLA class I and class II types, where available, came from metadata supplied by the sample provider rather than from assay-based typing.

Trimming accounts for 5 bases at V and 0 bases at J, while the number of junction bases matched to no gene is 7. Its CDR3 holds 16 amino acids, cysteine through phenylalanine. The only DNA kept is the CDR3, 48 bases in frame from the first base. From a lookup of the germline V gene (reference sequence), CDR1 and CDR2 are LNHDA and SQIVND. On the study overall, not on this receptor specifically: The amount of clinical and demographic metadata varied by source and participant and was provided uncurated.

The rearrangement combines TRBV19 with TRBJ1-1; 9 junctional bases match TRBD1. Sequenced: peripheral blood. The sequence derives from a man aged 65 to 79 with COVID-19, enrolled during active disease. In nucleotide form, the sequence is TGTGCCAGTAGTCCAGGGACAGGGAAAATGAACACTGAAGCTTTCTTT. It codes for CASSPGTGKMNTEAFF. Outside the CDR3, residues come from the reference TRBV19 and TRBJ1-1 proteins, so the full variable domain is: DGGITQSPKYLFRKEGQNVTLSCEQNLNHDAMYWYRQDPGQGLRLIYYSQIVNDFQKGDIAEGYSVSREKKESFPLTVTSAQKNPTAFYLCASSPGTGKMNTEAFFGQGTRLTVV.